This TCR beta chain was obtained from a study of T cell responses to AZD1222 COVID-19 vaccine. Findings and limits, study-wide: Repertoire sampling occurred only after the peak T cell response. Most donors were white British, females outnumbered males, and clonal diversity was possibly underestimated. Vaccination with two AZD1222 doses was followed by a rise in Spike-specific TCR breadth and depth. A reported finding is that nearly half of spike-specific TCRs target unmutated variant regions.

The repertoire was sequenced with immunoSEQ multiplex PCR; TCRdb's copy has only in-frame clones and lacks some. Of under 150,000 clones listed, roughly 92% were seen once; the top ten hold about a tenth. V was clipped by 3 bases and J by 4 bases, with 9 bases between them. The CDR3 loop spans 13 amino acids. The V gene's germline CDR1 is LNHDA and CDR2 SQIVND (reference sequence). A word on this clone: Antigen: not known.

This chain uses TRBV19 with TRBJ1-2; a possible D gene is TRBD1 (5 bases). The source was peripheral blood, collected 28 days after the second AZD1222 dose. This TCR was recovered from an adult who received the AZD1222 COVID-19 vaccine. The DNA for the CDR3 is TGTGCCAGTAGTATTGACAGCTTCTATGGCTACACCTTC. This translates into CASSIDSFYGYTF.